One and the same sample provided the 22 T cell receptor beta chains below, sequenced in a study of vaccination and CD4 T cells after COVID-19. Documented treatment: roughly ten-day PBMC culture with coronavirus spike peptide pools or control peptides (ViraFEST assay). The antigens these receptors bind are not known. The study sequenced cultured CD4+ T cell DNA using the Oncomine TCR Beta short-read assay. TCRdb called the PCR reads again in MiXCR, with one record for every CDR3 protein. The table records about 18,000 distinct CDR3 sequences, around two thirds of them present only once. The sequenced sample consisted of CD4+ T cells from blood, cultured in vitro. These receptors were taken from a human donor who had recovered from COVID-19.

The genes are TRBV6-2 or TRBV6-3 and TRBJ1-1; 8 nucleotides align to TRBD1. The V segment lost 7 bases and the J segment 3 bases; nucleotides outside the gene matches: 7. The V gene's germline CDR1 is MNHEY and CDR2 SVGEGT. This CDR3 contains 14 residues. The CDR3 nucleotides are TGTGCCAGCAAAAACAACAGGGGGGACACTGAAGCTTTCTTT. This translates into CASKNNRGDTEAFF.

The CDR3 DNA is TGTGCCAGCAGTTTGTACAGCATTTTTAATTCACCCCTCCACTTT. Its protein is CASSLYSIFNSPLHF. The chain combines TRBV28 with TRBJ1-6; D gene uncertain. There are 15 residues in the CDR3. Germline CDR1 and CDR2: MDHEN and SYDVKM. Trimming removed 3 bases at V and 6 bases at J, with 12 bases between.

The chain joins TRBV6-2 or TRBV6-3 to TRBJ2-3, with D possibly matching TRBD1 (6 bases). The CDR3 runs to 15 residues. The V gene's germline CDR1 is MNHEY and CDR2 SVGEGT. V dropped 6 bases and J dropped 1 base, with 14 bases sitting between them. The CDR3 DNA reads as TGTGCCAGCAGCACACAGGGATGGGGCACAGATACGCAGTATTTT. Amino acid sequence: CASSTQGWGTDTQYF.

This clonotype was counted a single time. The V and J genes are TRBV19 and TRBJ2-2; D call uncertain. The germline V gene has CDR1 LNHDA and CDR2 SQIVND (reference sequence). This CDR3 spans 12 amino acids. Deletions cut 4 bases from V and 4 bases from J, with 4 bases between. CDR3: CASSNPTGELFF. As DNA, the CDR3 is TGTGCCAGTAGTAACCCCACCGGGGAGCTGTTTTTT.

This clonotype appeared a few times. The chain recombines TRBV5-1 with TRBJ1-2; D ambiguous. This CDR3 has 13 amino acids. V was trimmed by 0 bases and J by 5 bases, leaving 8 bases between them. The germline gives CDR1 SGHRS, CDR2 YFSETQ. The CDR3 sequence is CASSLVVEYGYTF. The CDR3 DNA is TGCGCCAGCAGCTTGGTGGTGGAATATGGCTACACCTTC.

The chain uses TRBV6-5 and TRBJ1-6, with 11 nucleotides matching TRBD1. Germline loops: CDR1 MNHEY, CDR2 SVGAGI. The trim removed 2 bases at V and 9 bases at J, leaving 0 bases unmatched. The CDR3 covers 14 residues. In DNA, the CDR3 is TGTGCCAGCAGTTACGGGACAGGGGGTTCACCCCTCCACTTT. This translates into CASSYGTGGSPLHF.

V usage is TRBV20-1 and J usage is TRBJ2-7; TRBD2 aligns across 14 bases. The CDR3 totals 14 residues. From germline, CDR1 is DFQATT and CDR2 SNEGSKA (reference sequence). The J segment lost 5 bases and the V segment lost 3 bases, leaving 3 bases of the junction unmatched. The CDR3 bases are TGCAGTGCTAGGAGGACTAGCGGGAGGAACGAGCAGTACTTC. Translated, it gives CSARRTSGRNEQYF.

The CDR3 sequence is CASSFGRSYEQYF. The CDR3 region has the DNA TGTGCCAGCAGTTTCGGTCGGTCCTACGAGCAGTACTTC. The J gene is TRBJ2-7, the V gene TRBV12-3 or TRBV12-4, with unresolved D. The CDR3 extends over 13 amino acids. V was clipped by 3 bases and J by 1 base, with 7 bases between them.

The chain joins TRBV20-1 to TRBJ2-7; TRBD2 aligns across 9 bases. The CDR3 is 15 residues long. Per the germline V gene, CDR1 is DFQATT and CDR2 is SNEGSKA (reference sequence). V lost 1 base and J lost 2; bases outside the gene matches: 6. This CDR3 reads CSARAGLAGTYEQYF. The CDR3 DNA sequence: TGCAGTGCTAGAGCTGGGCTAGCGGGGACCTACGAGCAGTACTTC.

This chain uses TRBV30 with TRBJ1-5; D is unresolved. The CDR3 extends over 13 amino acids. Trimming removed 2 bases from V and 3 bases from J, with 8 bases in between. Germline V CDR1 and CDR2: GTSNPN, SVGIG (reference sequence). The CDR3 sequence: CAWSPRINQPQHF. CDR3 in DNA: TGTGCCTGGAGTCCACGGATCAATCAGCCCCAGCATTTT. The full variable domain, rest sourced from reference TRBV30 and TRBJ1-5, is SQTIHQWPATLVQPVGSPLSLECTVEGTSNPNLYWYRQAAGRGLQLLFYSVGIGQISSEVPQNLSASRPQDRQFILSSKKLLLSDSGFYLCAWSPRINQPQHFGDGTRLSIL.

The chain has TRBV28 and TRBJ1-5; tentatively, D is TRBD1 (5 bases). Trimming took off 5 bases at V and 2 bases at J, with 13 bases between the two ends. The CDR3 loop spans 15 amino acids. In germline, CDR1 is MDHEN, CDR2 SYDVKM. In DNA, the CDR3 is TGTGCCAGCAGTCGAACAGGTTCGGGCAATCAGCCCCAGCATTTT. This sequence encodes CASSRTGSGNQPQHF.

In DNA form, the CDR3 reads TGTGCCAGCAGCCCGACTCAAGAGACCCAGTACTTC. Translated: CASSPTQETQYF. The chain has TRBV7-2 and TRBJ2-5; D uncertain. V was trimmed by 5 bases and J by 2 bases, leaving 6 bases between them. CDR1 and CDR2 from the germline V gene are SGHTA and FQGNSA. The CDR3 runs 12 residues.

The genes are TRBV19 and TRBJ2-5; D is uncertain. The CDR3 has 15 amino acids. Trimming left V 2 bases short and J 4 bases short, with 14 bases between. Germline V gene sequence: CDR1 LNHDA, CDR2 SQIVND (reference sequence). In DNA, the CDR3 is TGTGCCAGTAGTATAATGAGGACCCAAGGAGAGACCCAGTACTTC. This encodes CASSIMRTQGETQYF.

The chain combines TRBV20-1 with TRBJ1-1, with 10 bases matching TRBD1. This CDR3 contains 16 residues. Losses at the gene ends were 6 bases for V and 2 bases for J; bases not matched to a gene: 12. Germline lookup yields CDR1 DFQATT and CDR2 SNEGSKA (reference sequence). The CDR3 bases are TGCAGTGCCGAAGCGGGACAGGGGACGCTAAACACTGAAGCTTTCTTT. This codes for CSAEAGQGTLNTEAFF.

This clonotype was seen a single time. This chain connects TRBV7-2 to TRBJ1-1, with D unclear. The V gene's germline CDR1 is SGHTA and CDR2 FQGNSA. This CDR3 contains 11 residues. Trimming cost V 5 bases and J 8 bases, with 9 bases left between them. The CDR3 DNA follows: TGTGCCAGCAGCCAAACCCACGAAGCTTTCTTT. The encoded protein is CASSQTHEAFF.

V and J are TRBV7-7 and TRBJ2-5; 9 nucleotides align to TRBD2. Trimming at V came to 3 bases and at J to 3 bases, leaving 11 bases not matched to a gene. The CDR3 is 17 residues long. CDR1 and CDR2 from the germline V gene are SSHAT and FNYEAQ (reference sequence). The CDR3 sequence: CASSLASGITSKETQYF. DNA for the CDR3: TGTGCCAGCAGCTTGGCTAGCGGGATCACCTCTAAAGAGACCCAGTACTTC. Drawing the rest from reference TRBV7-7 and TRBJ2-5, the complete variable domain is GAGVSQSPRYKVTKRGQDVTLRCDPISSHATLYWYQQALGQGPEFLTYFNYEAQPDKSGLPSDRFSAERPEGSISTLTIQRTEQRDSAMYRCASSLASGITSKETQYFGPGTRLLVL.

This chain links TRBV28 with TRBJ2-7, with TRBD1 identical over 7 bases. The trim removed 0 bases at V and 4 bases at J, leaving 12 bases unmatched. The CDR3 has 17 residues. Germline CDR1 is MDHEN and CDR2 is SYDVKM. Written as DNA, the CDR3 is TGTGCCAGCAGTTTATGGGACAGGAGCCCTAAGATTTACGAGCAGTACTTC. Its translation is CASSLWDRSPKIYEQYF. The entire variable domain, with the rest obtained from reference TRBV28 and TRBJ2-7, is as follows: DVKVTQSSRYLVKRTGEKVFLECVQDMDHENMFWYRQDPGLGLRLIYFSYDVKMKEKGDIPEGYSVSREKKERFSLILESASTNQTSMYLCASSLWDRSPKIYEQYFGPGTRLTVT.

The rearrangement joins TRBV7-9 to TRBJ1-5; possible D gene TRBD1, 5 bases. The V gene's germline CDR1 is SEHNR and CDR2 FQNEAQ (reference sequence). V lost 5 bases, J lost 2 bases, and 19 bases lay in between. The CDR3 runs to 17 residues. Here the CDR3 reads CASSQPGGGSGNQPQHF. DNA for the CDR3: TGTGCCAGCAGCCAACCGGGCGGGGGTTCTGGCAATCAGCCCCAGCATTTT.

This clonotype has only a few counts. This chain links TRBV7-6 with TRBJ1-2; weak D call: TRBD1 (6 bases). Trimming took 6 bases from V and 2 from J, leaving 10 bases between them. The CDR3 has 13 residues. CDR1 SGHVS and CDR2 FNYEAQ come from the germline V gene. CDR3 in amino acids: CASSLQGNYGYTF. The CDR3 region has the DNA TGTGCCAGCAGTCTCCAGGGGAACTATGGCTACACCTTC.

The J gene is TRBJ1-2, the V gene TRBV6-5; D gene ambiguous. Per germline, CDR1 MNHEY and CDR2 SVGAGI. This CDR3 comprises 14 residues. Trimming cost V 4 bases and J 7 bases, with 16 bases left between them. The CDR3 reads CASSSPLPRAGYTF. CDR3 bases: TGTGCCAGCAGTTCCCCCCTACCACGCGCTGGCTACACCTTC.

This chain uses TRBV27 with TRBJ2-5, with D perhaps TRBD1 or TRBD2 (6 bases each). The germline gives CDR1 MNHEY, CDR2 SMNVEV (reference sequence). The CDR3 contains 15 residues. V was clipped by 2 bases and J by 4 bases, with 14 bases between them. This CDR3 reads CASSLQGLEGETQYF. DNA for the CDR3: TGTGCCAGCAGTTTACAGGGGCTGGAGGGAGAGACCCAGTACTTC.

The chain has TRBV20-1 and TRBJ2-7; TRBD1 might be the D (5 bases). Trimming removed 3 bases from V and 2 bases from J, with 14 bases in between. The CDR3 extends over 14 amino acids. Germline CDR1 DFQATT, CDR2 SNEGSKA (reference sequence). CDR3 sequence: CSASGQGPTYEQYF. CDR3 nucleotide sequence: TGCAGTGCTAGTGGGCAGGGCCCGACCTACGAGCAGTACTTC.